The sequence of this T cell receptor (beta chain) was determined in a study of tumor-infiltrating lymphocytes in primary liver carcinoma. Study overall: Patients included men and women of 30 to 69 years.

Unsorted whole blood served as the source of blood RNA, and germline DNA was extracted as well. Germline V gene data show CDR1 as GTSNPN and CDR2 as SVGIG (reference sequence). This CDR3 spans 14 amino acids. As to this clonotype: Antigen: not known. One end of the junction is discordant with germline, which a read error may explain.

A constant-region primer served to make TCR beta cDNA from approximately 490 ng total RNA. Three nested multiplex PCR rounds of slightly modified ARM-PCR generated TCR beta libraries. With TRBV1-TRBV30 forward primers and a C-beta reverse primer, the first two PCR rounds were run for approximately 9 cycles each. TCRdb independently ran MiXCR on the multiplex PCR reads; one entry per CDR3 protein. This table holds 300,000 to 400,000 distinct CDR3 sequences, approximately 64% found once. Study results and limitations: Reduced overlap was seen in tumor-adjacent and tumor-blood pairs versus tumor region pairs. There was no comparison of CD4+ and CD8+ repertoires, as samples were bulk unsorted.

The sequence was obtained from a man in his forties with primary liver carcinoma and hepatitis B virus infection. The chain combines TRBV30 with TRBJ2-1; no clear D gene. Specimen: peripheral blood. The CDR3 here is CAWTYRTMNEEQFF. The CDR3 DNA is TGTGCCTGGACCTACCGGACCATGAATGAGGAGCAGTTCTTT.